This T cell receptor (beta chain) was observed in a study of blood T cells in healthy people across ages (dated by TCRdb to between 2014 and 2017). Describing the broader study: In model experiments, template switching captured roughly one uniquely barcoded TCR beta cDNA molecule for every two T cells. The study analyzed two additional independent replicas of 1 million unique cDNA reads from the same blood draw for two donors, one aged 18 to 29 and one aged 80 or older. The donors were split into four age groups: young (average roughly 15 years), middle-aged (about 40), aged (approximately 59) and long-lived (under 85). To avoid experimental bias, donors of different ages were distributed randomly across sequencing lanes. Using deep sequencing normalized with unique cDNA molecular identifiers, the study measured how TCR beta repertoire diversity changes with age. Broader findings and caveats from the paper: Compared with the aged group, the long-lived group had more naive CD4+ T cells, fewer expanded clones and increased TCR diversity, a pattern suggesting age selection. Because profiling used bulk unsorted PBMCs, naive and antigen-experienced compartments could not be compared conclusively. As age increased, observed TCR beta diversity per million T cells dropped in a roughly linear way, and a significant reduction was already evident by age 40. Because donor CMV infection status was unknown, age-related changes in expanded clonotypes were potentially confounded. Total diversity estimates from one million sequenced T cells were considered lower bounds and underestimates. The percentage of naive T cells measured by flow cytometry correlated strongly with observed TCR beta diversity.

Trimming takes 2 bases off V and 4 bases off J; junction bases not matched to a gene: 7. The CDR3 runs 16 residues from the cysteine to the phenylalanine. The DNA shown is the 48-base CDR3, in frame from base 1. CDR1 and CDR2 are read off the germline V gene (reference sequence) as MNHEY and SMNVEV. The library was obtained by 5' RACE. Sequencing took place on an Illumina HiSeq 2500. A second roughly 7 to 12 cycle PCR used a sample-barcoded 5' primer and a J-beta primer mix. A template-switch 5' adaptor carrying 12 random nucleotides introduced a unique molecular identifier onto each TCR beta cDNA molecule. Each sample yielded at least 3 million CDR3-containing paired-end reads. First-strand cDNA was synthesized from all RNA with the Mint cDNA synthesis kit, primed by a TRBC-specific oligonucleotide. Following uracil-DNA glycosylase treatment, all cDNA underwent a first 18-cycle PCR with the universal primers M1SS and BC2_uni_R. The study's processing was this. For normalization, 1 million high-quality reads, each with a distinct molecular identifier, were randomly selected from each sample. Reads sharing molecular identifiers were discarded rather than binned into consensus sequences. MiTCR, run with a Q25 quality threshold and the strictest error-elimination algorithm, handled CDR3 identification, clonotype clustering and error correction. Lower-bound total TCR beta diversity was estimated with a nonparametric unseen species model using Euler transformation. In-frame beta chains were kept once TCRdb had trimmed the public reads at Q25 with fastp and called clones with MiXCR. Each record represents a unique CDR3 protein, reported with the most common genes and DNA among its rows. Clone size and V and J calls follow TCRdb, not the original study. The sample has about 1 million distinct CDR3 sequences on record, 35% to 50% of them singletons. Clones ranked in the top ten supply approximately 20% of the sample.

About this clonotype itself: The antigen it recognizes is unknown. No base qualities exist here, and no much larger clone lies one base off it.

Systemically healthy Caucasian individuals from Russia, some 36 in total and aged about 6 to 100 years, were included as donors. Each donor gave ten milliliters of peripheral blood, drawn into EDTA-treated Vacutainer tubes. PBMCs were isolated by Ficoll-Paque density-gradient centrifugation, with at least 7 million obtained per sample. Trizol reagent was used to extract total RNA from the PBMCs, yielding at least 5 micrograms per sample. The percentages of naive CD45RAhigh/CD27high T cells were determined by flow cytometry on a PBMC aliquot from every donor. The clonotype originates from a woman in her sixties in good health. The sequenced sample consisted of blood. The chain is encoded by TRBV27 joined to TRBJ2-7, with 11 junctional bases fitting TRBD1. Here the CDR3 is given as CASSLGTGGGNYEQYF. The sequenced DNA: TGTGCCAGCAGTTTAGGGACAGGGGGTGGAAATTACGAGCAGTACTTC.